These T cell receptor beta chains were read from a single sample in a study of metastatic and nonmetastatic thyroid tumors. TCRdb reanalyzed the PCR reads with MiXCR. This table has roughly 59,000 clones, 15% to 20% appearing once. Material: blood. These receptors came from a male donor with papillary thyroid cancer or a benign thyroid nodule (not recorded which). Some clones in this sample may be carry-over from other donors' samples. The CDR3 runs from the conserved cysteine through the conserved F or W. Each record gives: D gene, V gene, J gene, CDR3 protein. The D gene is left open where the match is weak.

TRBD1	TRBV7-2	TRBJ2-5	CDSSLSRGQRGQYF
.	TRBV27	TRBJ2-7	CASSPNSYEQYF
.	TRBV7-3	TRBJ1-2	CASSPDPSANYGYTF
.	TRBV6-1	TRBJ2-7	CASNPSGIYEQYF
.	TRBV11-2	TRBJ1-4	CASSLDRGGTNEKLFF
.	TRBV6-1	TRBJ1-2	CASSQTVGGSVGYTF
.	TRBV4-1	TRBJ2-1	CASSQGLGINEQFF
.	TRBV24-1	TRBJ2-2	CATSDAGLINNTGELFF
TRBD1	TRBV6-1	TRBJ2-1	CAADQGESNEQFF
.	TRBV5-4	TRBJ1-2	CASSPDRNYGYTF
.	TRBV12-3/TRBV12-4	TRBJ1-5	CASSLAGAYSNQPQHF
.	TRBV6-1	TRBJ2-3	CASSESTGSTDTQYF
TRBD1	TRBV15	TRBJ1-2	CATSTGGRYDGYTF
.	TRBV24-1	TRBJ2-3	CATSDPAEEDTQYF
.	TRBV5-6	TRBJ1-6	CASSFLGRENSPLHF
.	TRBV9	TRBJ2-1	CASSVEGRTSVSYNEQFF
.	TRBV20-1	TRBJ1-4	CSARFRAATNEKLFF